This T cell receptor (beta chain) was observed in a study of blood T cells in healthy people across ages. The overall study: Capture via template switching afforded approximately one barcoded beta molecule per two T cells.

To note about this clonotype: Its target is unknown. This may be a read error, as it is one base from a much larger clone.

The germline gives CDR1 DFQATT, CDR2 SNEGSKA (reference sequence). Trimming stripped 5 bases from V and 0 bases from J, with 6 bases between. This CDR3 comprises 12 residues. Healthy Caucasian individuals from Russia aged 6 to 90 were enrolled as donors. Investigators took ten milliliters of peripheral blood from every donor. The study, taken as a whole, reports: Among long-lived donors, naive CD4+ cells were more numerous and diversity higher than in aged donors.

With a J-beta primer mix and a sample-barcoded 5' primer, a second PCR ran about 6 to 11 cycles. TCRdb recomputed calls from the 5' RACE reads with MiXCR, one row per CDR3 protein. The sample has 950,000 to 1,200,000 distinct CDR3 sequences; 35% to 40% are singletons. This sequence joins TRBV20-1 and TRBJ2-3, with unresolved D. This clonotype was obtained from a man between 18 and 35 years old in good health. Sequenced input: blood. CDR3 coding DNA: TGCAGTGCTTGCGGTAGCACAGATACGCAGTATTTT. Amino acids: CSACGSTDTQYF.